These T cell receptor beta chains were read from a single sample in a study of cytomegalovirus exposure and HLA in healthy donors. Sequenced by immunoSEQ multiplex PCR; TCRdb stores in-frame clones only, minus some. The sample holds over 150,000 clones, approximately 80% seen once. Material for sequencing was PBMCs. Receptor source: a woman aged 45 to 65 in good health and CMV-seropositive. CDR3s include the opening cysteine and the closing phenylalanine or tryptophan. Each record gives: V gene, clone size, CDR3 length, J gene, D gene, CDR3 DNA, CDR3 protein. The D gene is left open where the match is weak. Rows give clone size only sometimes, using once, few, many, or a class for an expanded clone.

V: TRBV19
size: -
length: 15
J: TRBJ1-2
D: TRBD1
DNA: TGTGCCAGCCAAACTACCGGGACAGGGGCAGGGGGCTACACCTTC
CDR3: CASQTTGTGAGGYTF

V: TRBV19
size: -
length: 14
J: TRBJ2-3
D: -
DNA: TGTGCCAGTAGTAACCAGGGCTACACAGATACGCAGTATTTT
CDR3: CASSNQGYTDTQYF

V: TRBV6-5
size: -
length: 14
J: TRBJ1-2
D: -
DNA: TGTGCCAGCAGCTACTCTAGGGGAACGGGTGGCTACACCTTC
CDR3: CASSYSRGTGGYTF

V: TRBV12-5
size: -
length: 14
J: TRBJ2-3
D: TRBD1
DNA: TGTGCTAGTGGCGGACAGGGTGGAACAGATACGCAGTATTTT
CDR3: CASGGQGGTDTQYF

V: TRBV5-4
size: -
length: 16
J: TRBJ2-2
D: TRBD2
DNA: TGTGCCAGCAGGATAGCGGGAGTCATGGGAACCGGGGAGCTGTTTTTT
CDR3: CASRIAGVMGTGELFF

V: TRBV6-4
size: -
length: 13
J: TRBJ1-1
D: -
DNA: TGTGCCAGCAGTTTAAGCCTGAACACTGAAGCTTTCTTT
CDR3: CASSLSLNTEAFF

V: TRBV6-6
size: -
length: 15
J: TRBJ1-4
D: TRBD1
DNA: TGTGCCAGCAAACCAGAGGGGGCGGTTAATGAAAAACTGTTTTTT
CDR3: CASKPEGAVNEKLFF

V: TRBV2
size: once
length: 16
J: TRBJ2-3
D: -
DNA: TGTGCCAGCAGGGTTGGTCTGGTAGCCGGGGCAGATACGCAGTATTTT
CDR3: CASRVGLVAGADTQYF

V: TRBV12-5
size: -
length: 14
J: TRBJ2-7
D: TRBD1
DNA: TGTGCTAGTGTGGGAGGGACAGGGGTAGACGAGCAGTACTTC
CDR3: CASVGGTGVDEQYF

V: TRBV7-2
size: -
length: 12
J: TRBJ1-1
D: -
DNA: TGTGCCAGCAGCTTAGGGCAGGGCAGAGCTTTCTTT
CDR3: CASSLGQGRAFF

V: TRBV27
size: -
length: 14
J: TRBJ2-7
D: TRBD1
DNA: TGTGCCAGCTTTAAAGTGGACAGGGGCTACGAGCAGTACTTC
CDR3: CASFKVDRGYEQYF

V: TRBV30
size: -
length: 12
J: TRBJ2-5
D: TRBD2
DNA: TGTGCCTATAGCGGGGCGGGCGAGACCCAGTACTTC
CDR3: CAYSGAGETQYF

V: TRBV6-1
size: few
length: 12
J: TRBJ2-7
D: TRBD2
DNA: TGTGCCAGCATGCGGGGGGCCTACGAGCAGTACTTC
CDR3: CASMRGAYEQYF

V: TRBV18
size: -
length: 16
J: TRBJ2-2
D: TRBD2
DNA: TGTGCCAGCTCACCCGGACTAGCGGGGATATTGGAGGAGCTGTTTTTT
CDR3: CASSPGLAGILEELFF

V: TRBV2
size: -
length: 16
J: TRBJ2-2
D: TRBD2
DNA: TGTGCCAGCAGTGTGCTCAGCGGGGGGGCCACCGGGGAGCTGTTTTTT
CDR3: CASSVLSGGATGELFF

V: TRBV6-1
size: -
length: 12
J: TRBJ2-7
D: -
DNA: TGTGCCAGCAGTGACCACACCTACGAGCAGTACTTC
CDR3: CASSDHTYEQYF

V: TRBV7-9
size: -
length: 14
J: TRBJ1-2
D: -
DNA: TGTGCCAGCAGCCCGTGGTCATCAGGGGTTGGCTACACCTTC
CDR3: CASSPWSSGVGYTF

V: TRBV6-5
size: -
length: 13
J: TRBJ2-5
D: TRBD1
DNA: TGTGCCAGCCGCCCGGGACAGGTCGAGACCCAGTACTTC
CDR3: CASRPGQVETQYF

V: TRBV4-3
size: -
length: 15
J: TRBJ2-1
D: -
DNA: TGCGCCAGCAGCCCAGGATGGGCCGGGGAAAATGAGCAGTTCTTC
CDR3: CASSPGWAGENEQFF

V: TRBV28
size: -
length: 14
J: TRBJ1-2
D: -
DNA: TGTGCCAGCACCATAAAAGCTCCTAACTATGGCTACACCTTC
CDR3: CASTIKAPNYGYTF

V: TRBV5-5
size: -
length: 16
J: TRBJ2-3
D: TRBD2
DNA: TGTGCCAGCAGCTTGACTAGCGGGGGGGTCCCAGATACGCAGTATTTT
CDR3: CASSLTSGGVPDTQYF

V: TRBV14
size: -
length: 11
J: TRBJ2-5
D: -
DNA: TGTGCCAGCAGCCCGGGAGAGACCCAGTACTTC
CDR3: CASSPGETQYF

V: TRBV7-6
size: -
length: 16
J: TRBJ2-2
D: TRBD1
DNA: TGTGCCAGCAGCCAAGAGACAGGGACGAACACCGGGGAGCTGTTTTTT
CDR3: CASSQETGTNTGELFF

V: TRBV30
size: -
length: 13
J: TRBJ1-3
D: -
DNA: TGTGCCTGGAGTAGGGGGACTGGAAACACCATATATTTT
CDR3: CAWSRGTGNTIYF

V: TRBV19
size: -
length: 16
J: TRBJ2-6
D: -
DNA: TGTGCCAGTAGTAAGGGGCTGAGCTCTGGGGCCAACGTCCTGACTTTC
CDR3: CASSKGLSSGANVLTF

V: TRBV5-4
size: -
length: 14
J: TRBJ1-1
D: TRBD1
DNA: TGTGCCAGCAGCCGAGACAGGGGAAACACTGAAGCTTTCTTT
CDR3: CASSRDRGNTEAFF

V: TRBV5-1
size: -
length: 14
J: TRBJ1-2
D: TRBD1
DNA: TGCGCCAGCAGCTTGGAGGTCACAGGGGGAGGCTACACCTTC
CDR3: CASSLEVTGGGYTF

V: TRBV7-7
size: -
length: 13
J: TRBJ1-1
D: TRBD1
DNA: TGTGCTAGCAGCTTAGACAGGGACACTGAAGCTTTCTTT
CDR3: CASSLDRDTEAFF

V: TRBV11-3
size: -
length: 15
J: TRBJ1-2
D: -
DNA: TGTGCCAGCAGCTTAGGCGCACAGGCCCTCTATGGCTACACCTTC
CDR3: CASSLGAQALYGYTF

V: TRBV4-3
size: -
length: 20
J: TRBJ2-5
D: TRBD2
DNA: TGCGCCAGCAGCCAAGACTGGCGGGGGGGGATCAAAGGGATGGACGAGACCCAGTACTTC
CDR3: CASSQDWRGGIKGMDETQYF

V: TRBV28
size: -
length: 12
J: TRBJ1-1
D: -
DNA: TGTGCCAGCAGTTTGGCAGGGCGGAAAGCTTTCTTT
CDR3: CASSLAGRKAFF

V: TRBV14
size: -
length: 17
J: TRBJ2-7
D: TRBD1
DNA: TGTGCCAGCAGCCAAGACCCCCAGACAGGGTTCTCCTACGAGCAGTACTTC
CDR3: CASSQDPQTGFSYEQYF

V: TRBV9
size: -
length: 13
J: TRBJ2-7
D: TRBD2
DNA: TGTGCCAGCTCCTTAGCGGGCGCGAGCGAGCAGTACTTC
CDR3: CASSLAGASEQYF

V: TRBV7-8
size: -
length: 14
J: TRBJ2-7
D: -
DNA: TGTGCCAGCAGCTTAGGGGCAACAGCCTACGAGCAGTACTTC
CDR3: CASSLGATAYEQYF

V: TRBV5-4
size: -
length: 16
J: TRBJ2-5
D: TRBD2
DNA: TGTGCCAGCAGCTTCGGGGGGGGGATAGGACGAGAGACCCAGTACTTC
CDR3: CASSFGGGIGRETQYF

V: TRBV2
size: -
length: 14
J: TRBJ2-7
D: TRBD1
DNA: TGTGCCAGCAGTCTCCAGGGGGTTGGCTACGAGCAGTACTTC
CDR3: CASSLQGVGYEQYF

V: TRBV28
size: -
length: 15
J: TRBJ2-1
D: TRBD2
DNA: TGTGCCAGCAGTTCTAGCGGGCGGTCATTCAATGAGCAGTTCTTC
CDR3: CASSSSGRSFNEQFF

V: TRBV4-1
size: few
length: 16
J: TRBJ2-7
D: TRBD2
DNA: TGCGCCAGCAGCCAAGAAGGACTAGCAGAGTCCTACGAGCAGTACTTC
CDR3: CASSQEGLAESYEQYF

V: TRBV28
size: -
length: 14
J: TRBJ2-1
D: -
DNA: TGTGCCAGCAGTTTAAGGGGCTCCTACAATGAGCAGTTCTTC
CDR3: CASSLRGSYNEQFF

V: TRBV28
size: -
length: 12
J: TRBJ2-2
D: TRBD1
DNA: TGTGCCGGACAGGGGGCTTCAGGGGAGCTGTTTTTT
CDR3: CAGQGASGELFF

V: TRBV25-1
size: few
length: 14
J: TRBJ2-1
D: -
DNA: TGTGCCAGCAGTGAAGAGGGACGGGAGCGTGAGCAGTTCTTC
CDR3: CASSEEGREREQFF

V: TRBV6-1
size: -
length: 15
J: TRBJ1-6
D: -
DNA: TGTGCCAGCAGTGAAGTATCGAGAGATAATTCACCCCTCCACTTT
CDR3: CASSEVSRDNSPLHF

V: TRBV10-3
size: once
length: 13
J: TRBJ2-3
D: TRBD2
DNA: TGTGCCGGAACTAGCGGGAGCACAGATACGCAGTATTTT
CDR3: CAGTSGSTDTQYF

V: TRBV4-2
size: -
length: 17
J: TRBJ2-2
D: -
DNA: TGTGCCAGCAGCTTTGGGGGGGCGGGAGTGGGTACCGGGGAGCTGTTTTTT
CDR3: CASSFGGAGVGTGELFF

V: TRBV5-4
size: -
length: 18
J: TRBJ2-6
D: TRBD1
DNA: TGTGCCAGCAGCGGTCCGGGACAGGGGCCCTCTGGGGCCAACGTCCTGACTTTC
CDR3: CASSGPGQGPSGANVLTF

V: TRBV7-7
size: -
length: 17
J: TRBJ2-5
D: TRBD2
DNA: TGTGCTAGCAGCTTAGGGGTTTCAAGCGGGGGGCAAGAGACCCAGTACTTC
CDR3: CASSLGVSSGGQETQYF

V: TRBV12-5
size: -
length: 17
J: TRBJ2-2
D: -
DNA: TGTGCTAGTGGTCGGTCCCCCCTACAGGGTATAGCCGGGGAGCTGTTTTTT
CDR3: CASGRSPLQGIAGELFF

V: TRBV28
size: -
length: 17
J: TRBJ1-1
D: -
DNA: TGTGCCAGCAGTCCTTTCCTTCTGGACAGAGGGAACACTGAAGCTTTCTTT
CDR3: CASSPFLLDRGNTEAFF

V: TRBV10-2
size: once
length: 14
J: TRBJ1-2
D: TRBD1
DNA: TGCGCCAGCAGTGAGGGGTCAAACAGGGGAGGCTACACCTTC
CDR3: CASSEGSNRGGYTF

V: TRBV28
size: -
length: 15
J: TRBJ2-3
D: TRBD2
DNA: TGTGCCAGCAGTTTATACACTAGCGGGACAGATACGCAGTATTTT
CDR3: CASSLYTSGTDTQYF

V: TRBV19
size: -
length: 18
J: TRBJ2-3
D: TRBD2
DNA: TGTGCCAGTAGTATCATGAAGGAGCGGGGGTATAGCACAGATACGCAGTATTTT
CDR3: CASSIMKERGYSTDTQYF

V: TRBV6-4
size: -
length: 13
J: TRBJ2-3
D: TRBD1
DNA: TGTGCCAGCAGTAGGGACAGACCAGATACGCAGTATTTT
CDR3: CASSRDRPDTQYF

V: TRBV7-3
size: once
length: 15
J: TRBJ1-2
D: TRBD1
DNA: TGTGCCAGCAGCCCCGGGACAGGGGATAACTATGGCTACACCTTC
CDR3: CASSPGTGDNYGYTF